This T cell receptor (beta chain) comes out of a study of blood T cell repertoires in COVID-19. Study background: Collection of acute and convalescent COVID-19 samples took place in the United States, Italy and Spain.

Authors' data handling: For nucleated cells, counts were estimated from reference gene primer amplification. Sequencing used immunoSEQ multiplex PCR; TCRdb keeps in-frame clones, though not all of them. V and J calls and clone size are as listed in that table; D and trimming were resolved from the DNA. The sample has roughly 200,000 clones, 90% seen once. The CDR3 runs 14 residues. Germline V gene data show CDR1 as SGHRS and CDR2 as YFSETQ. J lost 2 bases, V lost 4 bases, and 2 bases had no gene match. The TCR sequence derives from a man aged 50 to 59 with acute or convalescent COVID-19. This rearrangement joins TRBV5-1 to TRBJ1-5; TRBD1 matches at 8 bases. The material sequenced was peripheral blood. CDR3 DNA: TGCGCCAGCAGCCAGGGACAGGGCAATCAGCCCCAGCATTTT. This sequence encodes CASSQGQGNQPQHF.